The rows below give T cell receptor beta chains drawn from one sample of a study of radiation and T cells in renal cell carcinoma. The table came from immunoSEQ multiplex PCR; TCRdb's copy has only in-frame clones and leaves some out. The data show 50,000 to 70,000 clones, about three quarters seen once. Specimen: blood, collected from a patient whose treatment included radiotherapy and nephrectomy. Receptors were obtained from a man between 60 and 75 years old with renal cell carcinoma. Each CDR3 is given with its conserved first and last residue. The order of the fields is D gene, clone size, V gene, J gene, CDR3 protein, CDR3 DNA. A D gene is named only where the DNA matches it firmly. Expanded clones are given a class, and other clones once, few, many or no size at all.

>-|-|TRBV28|TRBJ2-3
CASSTFTSSDTQYF
TGTGCCAGCAGTACTTTTACATCATCGGATACGCAGTATTTT
>-|few|TRBV18|TRBJ1-6
CASSKEGNSPLHF
TGTGCCAGCTCTAAGGAGGGAAATTCACCCCTCCACTTT
>-|few|TRBV30|TRBJ2-7
CAWSQDSEQYF
TGTGCCTGGAGTCAAGACAGTGAGCAGTACTTC
>-|once|TRBV9|TRBJ2-3
CASSRYGDGSTDTQYF
TGTGCCAGCAGCAGGTATGGGGACGGGAGCACAGATACGCAGTATTTT
>TRBD1|-|TRBV6-6|TRBJ2-1
CASRLKIRDRDNEQFF
TGTGCCAGCAGACTTAAAATCCGGGACAGGGACAATGAGCAGTTCTTC
>-|-|TRBV6-5|TRBJ1-3
CASSPGRHSGNTIYF
TGTGCCAGCAGTCCGGGACGGCACTCTGGAAACACCATATATTTT
>-|-|TRBV5-1|TRBJ1-1
CASRGGGTEAFF
TGCGCCAGCAGGGGGGGTGGCACTGAAGCTTTCTTT
>-|-|TRBV6-1|TRBJ2-2
CASTVPTETGELFF
TGTGCCAGCACCGTCCCGACGGAAACCGGGGAGCTGTTTTTT
>TRBD2|-|TRBV7-2|TRBJ2-5
CASSSQTSGQETQYF
TGTGCCAGCAGCTCCCAAACTAGCGGACAAGAGACCCAGTACTTC
>-|-|TRBV18|TRBJ1-1
CASSPGVRSEAFF
TGTGCCAGCTCACCGGGGGTCCGGAGTGAAGCTTTCTTT
>-|-|TRBV6-6|TRBJ1-4
CASSRTRNDEKLFF
TGTGCCAGCAGCCGGACTCGTAACGATGAAAAACTGTTTTTT
>-|-|TRBV5-1|TRBJ1-2
CASSLEGTSSYNGYTF
TGCGCCAGCAGCTTGGAGGGCACAAGTTCTTACAATGGCTACACCTTC
>-|-|TRBV5-1|TRBJ1-1
CASSLVRETEAFF
TGCGCCAGCAGCTTGGTTCGGGAAACTGAAGCTTTCTTT
>-|-|TRBV7-9|TRBJ1-5
CASSSAGASNQPQHF
TGTGCCAGCAGCTCCGCCGGGGCGAGCAATCAGCCCCAGCATTTT
>-|once|TRBV6-5|TRBJ1-1
CASGPNEAFF
TGTGCCAGCGGGCCTAATGAAGCTTTCTTT
>-|-|TRBV7-2|TRBJ2-3
CASSLDPTAADTQYF
TGTGCCAGCAGCTTAGATCCTACGGCAGCAGATACGCAGTATTTT
>-|-|TRBV6-6|TRBJ2-2
CASSRVTNTGELFF
TGTGCCAGCAGCAGGGTGACGAACACCGGGGAGCTGTTTTTT
>-|-|TRBV5-1|TRBJ2-3
CASSLAGGGSTDTQYF
TGCGCCAGCAGCTTGGCCGGCGGCGGCAGCACAGATACGCAGTATTTT
>-|-|TRBV7-2|TRBJ2-1
CASSEGVTGEQFF
TGTGCCAGCAGTGAGGGCGTTACGGGGGAGCAGTTCTTC
>TRBD1|few|TRBV29-1|TRBJ1-2
CSVRLDRDGYGYTF
TGCAGCGTCCGATTAGACAGGGATGGCTATGGCTACACCTTC
>TRBD1|once|TRBV5-3|TRBJ2-6
CARSVRQGVSGANVLTF
TGTGCCAGATCCGTGCGACAGGGGGTCTCTGGGGCCAACGTCCTGACTTTC
>TRBD1|-|TRBV14|TRBJ2-4
CASRSTGTGSIQYF
TGTGCCAGCAGGTCGACCGGGACAGGATCAATTCAGTACTTC
>TRBD2|-|TRBV27|TRBJ2-3
CASSLYAGVADTQYF
TGTGCCAGCAGTTTATATGCGGGAGTAGCAGATACGCAGTATTTT
>-|-|TRBV9|TRBJ2-1
CASSVDRVNEQFF
TGTGCCAGCAGCGTAGACAGGGTCAATGAGCAGTTCTTC
>-|-|TRBV6-1|TRBJ1-5
CASSEANQPQHF
TGTGCCAGCAGTGAAGCAAATCAGCCCCAGCATTTT
>-|-|TRBV6-6|TRBJ2-2
CASRTSTGELFF
TGTGCCAGCAGGACGTCGACCGGGGAGCTGTTTTTT
>-|-|TRBV7-2|TRBJ1-2
CASSLQVVYGYTF
TGTGCCAGCAGCCTCCAAGTCGTCTATGGCTACACCTTC
>TRBD1|-|TRBV30|TRBJ1-5
CAWSEGRGWYSNQPQHF
TGTGCCTGGAGTGAGGGCAGGGGGTGGTATAGCAATCAGCCCCAGCATTTT
>TRBD1|-|TRBV19|TRBJ1-2
CASRRDREYGYTF
TGTGCCAGTAGGCGGGACAGAGAGTATGGCTACACCTTC
>TRBD2|large|TRBV7-2|TRBJ2-5
CASSLVGGRATETQYF
TGTGCCAGCAGCTTAGTGGGGGGGAGGGCTACGGAGACCCAGTACTTC
>-|-|TRBV7-6|TRBJ1-5
CASSSFQGSGQPQHF
TGTGCCAGCAGCTCTTTTCAGGGTTCGGGTCAGCCCCAGCATTTT
>-|-|TRBV5-1|TRBJ2-5
CASSFSSSPATGTQYF
TGCGCCAGCAGCTTTTCCTCCTCCCCCGCGACTGGGACCCAGTACTTC
>TRBD2|-|TRBV7-9|TRBJ2-3
CASSLAQVSGIRSTDTQYF
TGTGCCAGCAGCTTAGCGCAGGTTAGCGGGATCCGTAGCACAGATACGCAGTATTTT
>-|-|TRBV6-5|TRBJ1-2
CASRPSWGGDYGYTF
TGTGCCAGCAGACCCTCGTGGGGTGGGGACTATGGCTACACCTTC
>-|-|TRBV27|TRBJ2-1
CASSASLARPNEQFF
TGTGCCAGCAGTGCCTCCCTAGCGCGCCCCAATGAGCAGTTCTTC
>-|-|TRBV20-1|TRBJ1-5
CSAGVQPQHF
TGCAGTGCGGGGGTTCAGCCCCAGCATTTT
>-|-|TRBV14|TRBJ1-1
CASSLGWTEAFF
TGTGCCAGCAGCCTCGGGTGGACTGAAGCTTTCTTT
>-|-|TRBV18|TRBJ1-1
CASSPTGRSNTEAFF
TGTGCCAGCTCACCAACAGGCCGCTCGAACACTGAAGCTTTCTTT
>-|-|TRBV11-3|TRBJ2-3
CASSYGGASTDTQYF
TGTGCCAGCAGCTATGGGGGGGCAAGCACAGATACGCAGTATTTT
>TRBD1|few|TRBV30|TRBJ1-4
CAWIRQGNEKLFF
TGTGCCTGGATTCGACAGGGAAATGAAAAACTGTTTTTT
>-|-|TRBV6-1|TRBJ1-2
CASSGQGGFGDYGYTF
TGTGCCAGCAGTGGGCAAGGGGGTTTCGGAGACTATGGCTACACCTTC
>-|-|TRBV7-9|TRBJ1-6
CASSLGGPYNSPLHF
TGTGCCAGCAGCTTAGGAGGACCCTATAATTCACCCCTCCACTTT
>-|-|TRBV11-2|TRBJ1-1
CASSFAGDTEAFF
TGTGCCAGCAGCTTCGCGGGGGATACTGAAGCTTTCTTT
>-|-|TRBV19|TRBJ1-6
CAISTREGSPLHF
TGTGCCATTTCGACACGCGAAGGTTCACCCCTCCACTTT
>-|-|TRBV15|TRBJ2-2
CATSRDRGGTGELFF
TGTGCCACCAGCAGAGATAGAGGTGGGACCGGGGAGCTGTTTTTT
>-|-|TRBV4-3|TRBJ2-3
CASSPMTGTGDTQYF
TGCGCCAGCAGCCCGATGACAGGGACTGGAGATACGCAGTATTTT
>-|once|TRBV4-3|TRBJ2-1
CASSQDLIGNEQFF
TGCGCCAGCAGCCAAGATCTAATCGGGAATGAGCAGTTCTTC
>-|-|TRBV28|TRBJ1-5
CASSPVESHINQPQHF
TGTGCCAGCAGTCCCGTGGAAAGTCATATCAATCAGCCCCAGCATTTT
>TRBD1|-|TRBV19|TRBJ2-2
CASAGTVNTGELFF
TGTGCCAGTGCCGGGACAGTGAACACCGGGGAGCTGTTTTTT
>-|-|TRBV12-1|TRBJ1-2
CASRRRQYPYGYTF
TGTGCCAGCAGGAGGAGACAGTACCCTTATGGCTACACCTTC